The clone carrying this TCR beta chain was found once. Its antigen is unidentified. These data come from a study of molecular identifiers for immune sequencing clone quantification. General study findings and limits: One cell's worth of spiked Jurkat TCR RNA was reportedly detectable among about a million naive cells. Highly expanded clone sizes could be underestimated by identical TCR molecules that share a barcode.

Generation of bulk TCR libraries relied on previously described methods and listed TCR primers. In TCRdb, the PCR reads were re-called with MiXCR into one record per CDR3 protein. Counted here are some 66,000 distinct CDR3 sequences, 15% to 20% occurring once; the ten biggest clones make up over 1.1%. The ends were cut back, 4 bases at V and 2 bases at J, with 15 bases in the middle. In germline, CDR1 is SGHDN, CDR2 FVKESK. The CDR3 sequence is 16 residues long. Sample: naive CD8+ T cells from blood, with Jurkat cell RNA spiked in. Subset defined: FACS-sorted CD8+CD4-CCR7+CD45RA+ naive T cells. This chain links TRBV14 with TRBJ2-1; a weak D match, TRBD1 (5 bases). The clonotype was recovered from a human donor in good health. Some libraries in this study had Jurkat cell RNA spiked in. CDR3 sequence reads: CASSRGPDWAYNEQFF. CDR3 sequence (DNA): TGTGCCAGCAGCCGGGGCCCCGACTGGGCCTACAATGAGCAGTTCTTC.